The 20 T cell receptor beta chains in this list originate from one sample, sequenced in a study of blood T cell repertoires in COVID-19. Clones were sequenced by immunoSEQ multiplex PCR, and TCRdb holds only the in-frame ones, with some missing. The sample yields roughly 90,000 clones, approximately 89% seen once. Material for sequencing was peripheral blood. These TCRs come from a man aged 50 to 60 with acute or convalescent COVID-19.

Here the CDR3 reads CASKLTGFQPQHF. The CDR3 DNA is TGTGCCAGCAAACTTACAGGGTTTCAGCCCCAGCATTTT. The chain recombines TRBV12-3 or TRBV12-4 with TRBJ1-5; a possible D gene is TRBD1 (6 bases). The CDR3 is 13 residues long. V was trimmed by 7 bases and J by 6 bases, leaving 13 bases between them.

The chain carries TRBV9 and TRBJ1-2, with 7 bases lining up with TRBD1. Germline V gives CDR1 SGDLS, CDR2 YYNGEE. V was pared by 4 bases and J by 6 bases, with 9 bases of the junction left unmatched. This CDR3 contains 14 residues. As DNA, the CDR3 is TGTGCCAGCAGCTCTCAAACCGGGACAGATGGCTACACCTTC. Protein sequence: CASSSQTGTDGYTF.

This chain connects TRBV5-6 to TRBJ2-7, with D tentatively TRBD2 (5 bases). CDR3 length: 17 residues. Germline V gives CDR1 SGHDT, CDR2 YYEEEE. Trimming shortened V by 4 bases and J by 0 bases, and 20 bases separated the two germline ends. The CDR3 protein is CASSPGAAVPPSYEQYF. The CDR3 DNA reads as TGTGCCAGCAGCCCTGGAGCAGCGGTACCCCCCTCCTACGAGCAGTACTTC.

The V and J genes are TRBV24-1 and TRBJ2-6; weak D call: TRBD2 (7 bases). The CDR3 has 17 residues. Trimming pared 4 bases from V and 1 base from J, leaving 13 bases between. Looked up from germline, CDR1 is KGHDR and CDR2 is SFDVKD. The CDR3 protein is CATSEDSGDSGANVLTF. Written as DNA, the CDR3 is TGTGCCACCAGTGAGGACAGCGGGGATTCTGGGGCCAACGTCCTGACTTTC.

This chain joins TRBV25-1 and TRBJ2-5; 12 positions agree with TRBD2. The CDR3 spans 17 residues. In germline, CDR1 is MGHDK, CDR2 SYGVNS. Trimming took 3 bases from V and 0 from J; bases not matched to a gene: 5. CDR3 DNA sequence: TGTGCCAGCAGTGAGTCTAGCGGGAGGGTGTACCAAGAGACCCAGTACTTC. Translation gives CASSESSGRVYQETQYF.

The rearrangement links TRBV6-4 to TRBJ2-7; 10 bases are shared with TRBD2. Trimming took 6 bases from V and 1 from J; bases not matched to a gene: 6. The CDR3 has 15 residues. Germline CDR1 and CDR2: MRHNA and SNTAGT. CDR3 DNA sequence: TGTGCCAGCAGCCCTCTAGCGGGAGCGTCCTACGAGCAGTACTTC. Protein product: CASSPLAGASYEQYF.

V usage is TRBV28 and J usage is TRBJ2-7; 14 bases align to TRBD2. CDR1 and CDR2 (germline): MDHEN, SYDVKM. The junction had 5 bases not matched to a gene; V was cut back by 5 bases and J by 5 bases. The CDR3 spans 15 residues. CDR3 in DNA: TGTGCCAGCAGTCCTGGGACTAGCGGGAGACACGAGCAGTACTTC. It is translated as CASSPGTSGRHEQYF.

V is TRBV25-1 and J is TRBJ1-1, with D possibly matching TRBD1 (6 bases). Trimming took 8 bases from V and 1 from J, leaving 11 bases between them. Germline CDR1 MGHDK, CDR2 SYGVNS. This CDR3 spans 13 amino acids. The CDR3 region has the DNA TGTGCCAGCTCCGAGGGGGAGAACACTGAAGCTTTCTTT. It codes for CASSEGENTEAFF. The variable domain in full, with the rest retrieved from reference TRBV25-1 and TRBJ1-1, is EADIYQTPRYLVIGTGKKITLECSQTMGHDKMYWYQQDPGMELHLIHYSYGVNSTEKGDLSSESTVSRIRTEHFPLTLESARPSHTSQYLCASSEGENTEAFFGQGTRLTVV.

This clone was observed a handful of times. This chain uses TRBV3-1 (or the pseudogene TRBV3-2) with TRBJ2-1; TRBD2 matches 11 bases. Germline V gives CDR1 LGHDT, CDR2 YNNKEL (reference sequence). The CDR3 runs to 13 residues. V lost 3 bases and J lost 11; bases outside the gene matches: 3. The DNA for the CDR3 is TGTGCCAGCAGCCAGGGACTAGCGGAGAAGCAGTTCTTC. It encodes CASSQGLAEKQFF.

This chain connects TRBV6-2 or TRBV6-3 to TRBJ2-7; D is unclear. In germline, CDR1 is MNHEY, CDR2 SVGEGT. V lost 4 bases and J lost 5, with 6 bases in between. This CDR3 contains 11 residues. The CDR3 spells CASSFQDEQYF. The CDR3 DNA is TGTGCCAGCAGTTTCCAGGACGAGCAGTACTTC.

V and J are TRBV2 and TRBJ2-7; D not resolved. Germline V gene data show CDR1 as SNHLY and CDR2 as FYNNEI. Trimming left V 4 bases short and J 4 bases short, with 5 bases between. The CDR3 has 11 amino acids. CDR3 in DNA: TGTGCCAGCAGTGGAGAATACGAGCAGTACGTC. Encoded protein: CASSGEYEQYV.

This clone was recorded once. This sequence joins TRBV5-1 and TRBJ2-1; 11 nucleotides line up with TRBD2. This CDR3 has 19 residues. J lost 6 bases, V lost 2 bases, and 16 bases had no gene match. Germline CDR1 SGHRS, CDR2 YFSETQ. The CDR3 sequence: CASSFPGGLLAGGANEQFF. The CDR3 region has the DNA TGCGCCAGCAGCTTTCCCGGGGGCCTCCTAGCGGGAGGAGCCAATGAGCAGTTCTTC.

The J gene is TRBJ2-7, the V gene TRBV5-5, with TRBD1 matching over 9 bases. The length of the CDR3 is 16 residues. Germline loops: CDR1 SGHKS, CDR2 YYEKEE (reference sequence). With 2 bases clipped from V and 4 bases from J, the junction kept 10 bases outside the gene matches. CDR3 region: CASSFDGTGTIYEQYV. CDR3 bases: TGTGCCAGCAGCTTCGACGGGACAGGGACCATTTACGAGCAGTACGTC.

The V call is TRBV7-2, the J call TRBJ1-6, with TRBD1 identical over 9 bases. The V segment lost 5 bases and the J segment 9 bases; nucleotides outside the gene matches: 8. Germline assignment: CDR1 SGHTA and CDR2 FQGNSA. The CDR3 is made up of 15 amino acids. CDR3 sequence (DNA): TGTGCCAGCAGCGCCCGGACAGGGGAAGGTTCACCCCTCCACTTT. Amino acid sequence: CASSARTGEGSPLHF.

The chain combines TRBV3-1 (or the pseudogene TRBV3-2) with TRBJ2-2; tentative D call: TRBD1 (5 bases). CDR3 length: 12 amino acids. Trimming stripped 2 bases from V and 10 bases from J, with 8 bases between. Germline CDR1 LGHDT, CDR2 YNNKEL (reference sequence). The CDR3 sequence: CASSQSRVELFF. DNA for the CDR3: TGTGCCAGCAGCCAATCCAGGGTGGAGCTGTTTTTT.

The J gene is TRBJ1-6, the V gene TRBV6-5, with TRBD1 matching over 7 bases. The V gene's germline CDR1 is MNHEY and CDR2 SVGAGI. The CDR3 spans 16 residues. The V gene end was trimmed by 4 bases and the J gene end by 9 bases; junction bases not matched to a gene: 12. CDR3 sequence reads: CASSSTQGGRASPLHF. For the CDR3, the DNA is TGTGCCAGCAGTTCCACCCAGGGGGGTCGGGCTTCACCCCTCCACTTT.

CDR3 sequence reads: CASSDGGATNEKLFF. DNA for the CDR3: TGTGCCAGCAGTGATGGCGGTGCAACTAATGAAAAACTGTTTTTT. The chain carries TRBV2 and TRBJ1-4; D not resolved. The CDR3 contains 15 residues. The germline V gene encodes CDR1 SNHLY and CDR2 FYNNEI. V lost 3 bases to trimming and J lost 0 bases, with 8 bases between them.

The chain combines TRBV4-3 with TRBJ1-2; 7 bases fit TRBD1. Germline V gene data show CDR1 as LGHNA and CDR2 as YSLEER. The CDR3 sequence is 15 residues long. Unmatched junction bases numbered 5, after V lost 0 bases and J lost 4 bases. The CDR3 is CASSQDPGTAYGYTF. CDR3 nucleotide sequence: TGCGCCAGCAGCCAAGACCCAGGGACAGCCTATGGCTACACCTTC.

The chain has TRBV15 and TRBJ2-5; D is perhaps TRBD2 (5 bases). Trimming took off 3 bases at V and 5 bases at J, with 10 bases between the two ends. Germline-derived CDR1 and CDR2 are LNHNV and YYDKDF (reference sequence). The CDR3 loop spans 13 amino acids. The DNA of the CDR3 is TGTGCCACCAGCAGTCGGGGATCGGAGACCCAGTACTTC. Translated: CATSSRGSETQYF.

The chain combines TRBV5-1 with TRBJ2-3; 16 bases match TRBD2. Trimming took 0 bases from V and 2 from J; bases not matched to a gene: 6. Germline-derived CDR1 and CDR2 are SGHRS and YFSETQ. This CDR3 has 19 residues. For the CDR3, the DNA is TGCGCCAGCAGCTTGGGGCCCGGGACTAGCGGGGGGGCCACAGATACGCAGTATTTT. Translation gives CASSLGPGTSGGATDTQYF.